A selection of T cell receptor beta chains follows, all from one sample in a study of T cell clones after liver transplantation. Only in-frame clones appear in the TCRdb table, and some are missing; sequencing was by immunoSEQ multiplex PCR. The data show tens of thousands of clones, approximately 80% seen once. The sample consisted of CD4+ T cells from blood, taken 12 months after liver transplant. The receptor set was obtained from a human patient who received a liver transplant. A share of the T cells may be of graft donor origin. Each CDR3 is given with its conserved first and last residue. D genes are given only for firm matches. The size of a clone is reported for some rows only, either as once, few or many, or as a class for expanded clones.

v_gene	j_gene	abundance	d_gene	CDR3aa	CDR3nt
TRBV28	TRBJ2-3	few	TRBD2	CASSSPALAGGDTQYF	TGTGCCAGCAGTTCCCCGGCACTAGCGGGAGGAGATACGCAGTATTTT
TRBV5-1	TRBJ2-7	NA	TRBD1	CASSPGTGWINEQYF	TGCGCCAGCAGCCCCGGGACAGGGTGGATTAACGAGCAGTACTTC
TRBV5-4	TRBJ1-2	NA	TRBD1	CASSPPGQARGGYTF	TGTGCCAGCAGCCCACCGGGACAGGCACGGGGGGGCTACACCTTC
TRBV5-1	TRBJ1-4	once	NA	CASGRGTTNEKLFF	TGCGCCAGCGGGAGGGGGACGACTAATGAAAAACTGTTTTTT
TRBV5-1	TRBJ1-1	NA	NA	CASSLVEILNTEAFF	TGCGCCAGCAGCTTGGTAGAGATACTAAACACTGAAGCTTTCTTT
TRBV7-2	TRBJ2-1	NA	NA	CASSPGDHYNEQFF	TGTGCCAGCAGCCCGGGAGATCACTACAATGAGCAGTTCTTC
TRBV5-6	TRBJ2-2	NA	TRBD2	CASSFRAGGSTGELFF	TGTGCCAGCAGCTTCCGAGCGGGAGGGTCCACCGGGGAGCTGTTTTTT
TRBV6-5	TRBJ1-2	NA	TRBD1	CASSYRGQGSYGYTF	TGTGCCAGCAGTTACCGGGGACAGGGGAGCTATGGCTACACCTTC
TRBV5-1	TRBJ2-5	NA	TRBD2	CASSLAASGQETQYF	TGCGCCAGCAGCTTGGCGGCTAGCGGACAAGAGACCCAGTACTTC
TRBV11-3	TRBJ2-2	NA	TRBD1	CASSRGQGVGELFF	TGTGCCAGCAGCCGCGGGCAGGGGGTCGGGGAGCTGTTTTTT
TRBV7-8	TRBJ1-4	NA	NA	CASSWSGALNEKLFF	TGTGCCAGCAGCTGGTCAGGGGCTCTTAATGAAAAACTGTTTTTT
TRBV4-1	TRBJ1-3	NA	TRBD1	CASSTPDRERNTIYF	TGCGCCAGCAGCACCCCCGACAGGGAACGAAACACCATATATTTT
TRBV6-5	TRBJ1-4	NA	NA	CASSWQEYEKLFF	TGTGCCAGCAGTTGGCAGGAGTATGAAAAACTGTTTTTT
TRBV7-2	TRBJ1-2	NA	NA	CASSLTSSLAGRIYGYTF	TGTGCCAGCAGCTTAACTTCTTCCCTCGCAGGGAGAATCTATGGCTACACCTTC
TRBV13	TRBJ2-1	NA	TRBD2	CASSLYSGSGDEQFF	TGTGCCAGCAGCTTATATAGCGGGAGCGGCGATGAGCAGTTCTTC
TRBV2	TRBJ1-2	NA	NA	CASSEEEHGYTF	TGTGCCAGCAGTGAAGAAGAGCATGGCTACACCTTC
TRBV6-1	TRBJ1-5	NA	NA	CASSTGQNSNQPQHF	TGTGCCAGCAGTACTGGACAGAATAGCAATCAGCCCCAGCATTTT
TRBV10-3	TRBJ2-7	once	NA	CAISEGGSFYEQYF	TGTGCCATCAGTGAAGGGGGTTCGTTCTACGAGCAGTACTTC
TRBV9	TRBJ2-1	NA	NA	CASSVARDNEQFF	TGTGCCAGCAGCGTAGCGCGGGACAATGAGCAGTTCTTC
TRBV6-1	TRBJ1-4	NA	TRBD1	CASSEARGRNEKLFF	TGTGCCAGCAGTGAAGCTAGGGGGCGTAATGAAAAACTGTTTTTT
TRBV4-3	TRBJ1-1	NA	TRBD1	CASSLQGTNTEAFF	TGCGCCAGCAGCCTACAGGGGACGAACACTGAAGCTTTCTTT
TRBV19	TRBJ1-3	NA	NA	CASSSGRIGNTIYF	TGTGCCAGTAGTTCCGGACGTATCGGAAACACCATATATTTT
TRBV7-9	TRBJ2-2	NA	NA	CASSLMAFTGELFF	TGTGCCAGCAGCTTAATGGCGTTCACCGGGGAGCTGTTTTTT
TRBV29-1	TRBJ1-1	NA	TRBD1	CSARTGNPSEAFF	TGCAGCGCCCGGACAGGGAATCCTTCCGAAGCTTTCTTT
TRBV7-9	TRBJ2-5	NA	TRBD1	CASSLGGQIQETQYF	TGTGCCAGCAGCTTAGGGGGACAGATACAAGAGACCCAGTACTTC
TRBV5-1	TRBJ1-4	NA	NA	CASSLEGRAAEKLFF	TGCGCCAGCAGCTTGGAGGGGAGGGCAGCGGAAAAACTGTTTTTT
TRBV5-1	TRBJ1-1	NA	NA	CASSLVDTEAFF	TGCGCCAGCAGCTTGGTGGACACTGAAGCTTTCTTT
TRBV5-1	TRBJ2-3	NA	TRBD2	CASSLGTSGPPDTQYF	TGCGCCAGCAGCTTGGGGACTAGCGGACCCCCGGATACGCAGTATTTT
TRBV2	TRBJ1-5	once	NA	CASSQADTSNQPQHF	TGTGCCAGCAGTCAGGCGGACACCAGCAATCAGCCCCAGCATTTT
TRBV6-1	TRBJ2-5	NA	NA	CASSRLETQYF	TGTGCCAGCAGTCGGCTGGAGACCCAGTACTTC
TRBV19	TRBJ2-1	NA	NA	CASSIYGQRRHEQFF	TGTGCCAGTAGTATTTACGGACAGAGAAGGCATGAGCAGTTCTTC
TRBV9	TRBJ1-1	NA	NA	CASSIMADTTEAFF	TGTGCCAGCAGCATTATGGCGGACACCACTGAAGCTTTCTTT
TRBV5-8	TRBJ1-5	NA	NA	CASSPGALGPQHF	TGTGCCAGCAGCCCCGGGGCCCTGGGGCCCCAGCATTTT
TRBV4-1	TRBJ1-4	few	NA	CASSQVYEKLFF	TGCGCCAGCAGCCAGGTCTATGAAAAACTGTTTTTT
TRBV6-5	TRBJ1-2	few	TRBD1	CASRLQGTGGYTF	TGTGCCAGCAGACTACAGGGGACGGGCGGCTACACCTTC
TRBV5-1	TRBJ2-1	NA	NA	CASSFQGIAYNEQFF	TGCGCCAGCAGCTTCCAGGGTATCGCCTACAATGAGCAGTTCTTC
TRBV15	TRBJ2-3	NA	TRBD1	CATSSVWTGSTDTQYF	TGTGCCACCAGCAGTGTTTGGACAGGAAGCACAGATACGCAGTATTTT
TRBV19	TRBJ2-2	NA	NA	CASRVYLGTNTGELFF	TGTGCCAGTAGAGTCTACTTGGGCACCAACACCGGGGAGCTGTTTTTT
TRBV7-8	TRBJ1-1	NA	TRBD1	CASSLDRTGANTEAFF	TGTGCCAGCAGCTTAGACCGGACAGGGGCGAACACTGAAGCTTTCTTT
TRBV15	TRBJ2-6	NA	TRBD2	CATSRESAGGISGANVLTF	TGTGCCACCAGCAGAGAGTCGGCGGGAGGAATCTCTGGGGCCAACGTCCTGACTTTC
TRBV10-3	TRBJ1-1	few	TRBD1	CAIRGQGAENTEAFF	TGTGCCATAAGGGGACAGGGGGCCGAGAACACTGAAGCTTTCTTT
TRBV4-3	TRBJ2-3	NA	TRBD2	CASSQRTSGRGKNTQYF	TGCGCCAGCAGCCAACGGACTAGCGGGAGAGGAAAAAATACGCAGTATTTT
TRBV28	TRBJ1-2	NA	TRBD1	CATRGTGNNYGYTF	TGTGCCACCCGGGGGACAGGGAATAACTATGGCTACACCTTC
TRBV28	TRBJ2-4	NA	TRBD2	CASSFLGTSGKNIQYF	TGTGCCAGCAGTTTCCTCGGGACTAGCGGTAAAAACATTCAGTACTTC
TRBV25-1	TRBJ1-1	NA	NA	CATFGPLNTEAFF	TGTGCCACCTTCGGACCGCTGAACACTGAAGCTTTCTTT
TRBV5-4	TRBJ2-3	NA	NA	CASSLPSTDTQYF	TGTGCCAGCAGCTTGCCTAGCACAGATACGCAGTATTTT
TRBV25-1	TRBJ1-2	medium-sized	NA	CASSGNLGGDGYTF	TGTGCCAGCAGTGGAAATTTGGGGGGGGATGGCTACACCTTC
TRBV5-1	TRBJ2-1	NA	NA	CASSLGPENEQFF	TGCGCCAGCAGCTTGGGGCCGGAAAATGAGCAGTTCTTC
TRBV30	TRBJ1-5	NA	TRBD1	CAWSVQGRDQPQHF	TGTGCCTGGAGTGTACAGGGGAGAGATCAGCCCCAGCATTTT
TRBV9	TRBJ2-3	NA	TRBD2	CASSAAGTRGTDTQYF	TGTGCCAGCAGCGCAGCCGGGACTAGAGGCACAGATACGCAGTATTTT
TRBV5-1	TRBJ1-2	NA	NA	CASNPRTGNYGYTF	TGCGCCAGCAATCCTCGGACGGGAAACTATGGCTACACCTTC
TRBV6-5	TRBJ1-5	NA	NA	CASSYSVGGLQPQHF	TGTGCCAGCAGTTACTCGGTCGGGGGCCTTCAGCCCCAGCATTTT
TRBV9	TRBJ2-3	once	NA	CASSTRTDTQYF	TGTGCCAGCAGCACACGCACAGATACGCAGTATTTT